Listed below are T cell receptor beta chains from one sample, sequenced in a study of radiotherapy plus CTLA-4 blockade in lung cancer. Only in-frame clones appear in the TCRdb table, and some are missing; sequencing was by immunoSEQ multiplex PCR. The sample carries 90,000 to 130,000 clones, over 65% recorded once. This sample comprised peripheral blood, obtained from a patient treated with radiotherapy plus ipilimumab. The origin of the receptors is a human donor with non-small cell lung cancer that progressed on radiotherapy plus ipilimumab. Some clones in this sample may be carry-over from other donors' samples. Both conserved end residues are part of each CDR3. The order of the fields is V gene, clone size, D gene, J gene, CDR3 protein, CDR3 DNA. A D gene is named only where the DNA matches it firmly. Part of the rows lack a size; the others show once, few, many or a class for expanded clones.

TRBV6-1,-,-,TRBJ1-4,CASKGPNEKLFF,TGTGCCAGCAAGGGCCCTAATGAAAAACTGTTTTTT
TRBV28,-,TRBD1,TRBJ1-2,CASSDHGQAANYGYTF,TGTGCCAGCAGTGACCACGGACAGGCAGCCAACTATGGCTACACCTTC
TRBV28,many,-,TRBJ2-3,CASSFLSGTDTQYF,TGTGCCAGCAGTTTTCTGTCAGGCACAGATACGCAGTATTTT
TRBV11-1,few,TRBD2,TRBJ2-3,CASSLASGEITDTQYF,TGTGCCAGCAGCTTAGCTAGCGGGGAGATAACAGATACGCAGTATTTT
TRBV4-3,-,TRBD1,TRBJ1-1,CASSRQQGADTEAFF,TGCGCCAGCAGCCGTCAACAGGGGGCAGACACTGAAGCTTTCTTT
TRBV10-3,-,-,TRBJ1-1,CAISRDLNTEAFF,TGTGCCATCAGTAGGGACCTAAACACTGAAGCTTTCTTT
TRBV5-1,-,-,TRBJ1-4,CASSAVGKLFF,TGCGCCAGCAGCGCCGTCGGAAAACTGTTTTTT
TRBV28,-,TRBD1,TRBJ1-2,CASSSPSGQGIDGYTF,TGTGCCAGCAGTTCCCCCTCGGGACAGGGGATTGATGGCTACACCTTC
TRBV5-8,-,-,TRBJ2-5,CASSLVADPYETQYF,TGTGCCAGCAGCTTGGTGGCAGACCCCTATGAGACCCAGTACTTC
TRBV5-1,once,-,TRBJ2-7,CASSLDAAGWGRGEQYF,TGCGCCAGCAGCTTGGATGCGGCAGGCTGGGGCAGAGGCGAGCAGTACTTC
TRBV28,few,-,TRBJ1-2,CASSQPDRPGFGYTF,TGTGCCAGCAGCCAGCCAGACAGGCCGGGGTTCGGCTACACCTTC
TRBV7-9,-,-,TRBJ2-2,CASSSRFTGELFF,TGTGCCAGCAGCTCCCGGTTTACCGGGGAGCTGTTTTTT
TRBV5-1,-,-,TRBJ2-3,CASSFSGAPDTQYF,TGCGCCAGCAGCTTTTCGGGGGCCCCAGATACGCAGTATTTT
TRBV5-1,-,TRBD1,TRBJ1-2,CASSLAEGQIYGYTF,TGCGCCAGCAGCTTGGCCGAGGGACAGATCTATGGCTACACCTTC
TRBV6-5,-,-,TRBJ1-2,CASSYRDRRYGYTF,TGTGCCAGCAGTTATCGCGACAGACGTTATGGCTACACCTTC
TRBV29-1,-,-,TRBJ1-2,CSVWGQSNYGYTF,TGCAGCGTGTGGGGCCAAAGTAACTATGGCTACACCTTC
TRBV11-3,-,-,TRBJ2-2,CASSPNTNTGELFF,TGTGCCAGCAGCCCCAATACGAACACCGGGGAGCTGTTTTTT
TRBV15,-,-,TRBJ2-2,CATRYRKDTGELFF,TGTGCCACCAGGTATCGGAAGGACACCGGGGAGCTGTTTTTT
TRBV4-2,-,-,TRBJ2-5,CASSQESGPGETQYF,TGTGCCAGCAGCCAAGAGTCAGGCCCTGGGGAGACCCAGTACTTC
TRBV5-1,-,-,TRBJ1-1,CASSLGPRQFMNTEAFF,TGCGCCAGCAGCTTGGGCCCCCGACAGTTCATGAACACTGAAGCTTTCTTT
TRBV6-6,-,-,TRBJ1-2,CASSYGGADYGYTF,TGTGCCAGCAGTTACGGGGGGGCGGACTATGGCTACACCTTC
TRBV19,-,-,TRBJ1-2,CASSPPGQTNYGYTF,TGTGCCAGTAGTCCTCCGGGACAAACAAACTATGGCTACACCTTC
TRBV4-1,-,TRBD1,TRBJ1-2,CASSQKQGLSGYTF,TGCGCCAGCAGCCAGAAACAGGGGTTGAGTGGCTACACCTTC
TRBV5-1,once,-,TRBJ2-2,CASSPGPTDTGELFF,TGCGCCAGCAGCCCGGGACCGACGGACACCGGGGAGCTGTTTTTT
TRBV15,-,-,TRBJ1-4,CATTGTPGVGYEKLFF,TGTGCCACCACCGGGACACCCGGTGTTGGGTACGAAAAACTGTTTTTT
TRBV28,-,TRBD1,TRBJ1-1,CASSRGQGAPEAFF,TGTGCCAGCAGTAGGGGACAGGGGGCCCCTGAAGCTTTCTTT
TRBV27,-,-,TRBJ2-7,CASSTSLTAYEQYF,TGTGCCAGCAGTACCTCCCTGACGGCCTACGAGCAGTACTTC
TRBV7-2,-,TRBD1,TRBJ1-5,CASSTRTGTYQPQHF,TGTGCCAGCAGCACCCGGACAGGGACCTATCAGCCCCAGCATTTT
TRBV4-1,once,-,TRBJ2-1,CASSQTTGYNEQFF,TGCGCCAGCAGCCAAACGACAGGCTACAATGAGCAGTTCTTC
TRBV6-5,-,-,TRBJ2-3,CASRAGLSGTDTQYF,TGTGCCAGCAGAGCAGGGCTCTCTGGCACAGATACGCAGTATTTT
TRBV14,-,-,TRBJ1-2,CASSQGGRGVADYGYTF,TGTGCCAGCAGCCAAGGGGGCAGGGGTGTCGCGGACTATGGCTACACCTTC
TRBV7-2,-,TRBD1,TRBJ2-4,CASSTRPGTGVDTQYF,TGTGCCAGCAGCACTCGTCCCGGGACAGGGGTTGACACTCAGTACTTC
TRBV5-5,-,-,TRBJ1-2,CASSFAVEGYTF,TGTGCCAGCAGCTTCGCAGTAGAAGGCTACACCTTC
TRBV7-9,few,TRBD1,TRBJ2-2,CASSLGTGATGELFF,TGTGCCAGCAGCTTAGGGACAGGAGCCACCGGGGAGCTGTTTTTT
TRBV2,-,-,TRBJ2-1,CASTGRMGTYNEQFF,TGTGCCAGCACCGGAAGGATGGGGACCTACAATGAGCAGTTCTTC
TRBV5-1,-,TRBD1,TRBJ2-5,CASSLVTGGETQYF,TGCGCCAGCAGCTTGGTCACAGGGGGAGAGACCCAGTACTTC
TRBV28,-,-,TRBJ1-5,CASSERTGPSNQPQHF,TGTGCCAGCAGTGAACGAACCGGGCCTAGCAATCAGCCCCAGCATTTT
TRBV5-1,-,TRBD1,TRBJ1-2,CASSLALTGVGGYTF,TGCGCCAGCAGCTTGGCGTTAACAGGGGTCGGAGGCTACACCTTC
TRBV5-1,once,TRBD2,TRBJ2-3,CASSPVAGGITDTQYF,TGCGCCAGCAGCCCAGTAGCGGGGGGAATAACAGATACGCAGTATTTT
TRBV29-1,-,TRBD2,TRBJ2-1,CSAEASGGFREQFF,TGCAGCGCTGAGGCTAGCGGGGGGTTCCGAGAGCAGTTCTTC
TRBV7-2,-,-,TRBJ2-1,CASSLGGDLEQFF,TGTGCCAGCAGCTTAGGTGGGGACCTAGAGCAGTTCTTC
TRBV5-1,-,TRBD1,TRBJ1-2,CASSLGPGQGYGYTF,TGCGCCAGCAGCTTGGGGCCGGGACAGGGATATGGCTACACCTTC
TRBV5-4,-,TRBD2,TRBJ2-1,CASSLFGGALGEQFF,TGTGCCAGCAGCCTCTTCGGGGGGGCCTTGGGTGAGCAGTTCTTC
TRBV2,-,-,TRBJ2-3,CASSEFVNTQYF,TGTGCCAGCAGTGAATTTGTAAATACGCAGTATTTT
TRBV29-1,-,-,TRBJ1-1,CSVEDRRRQWEITEAFF,TGCAGCGTTGAAGATCGTCGGAGGCAGTGGGAGATCACTGAAGCTTTCTTT
TRBV6-5,-,TRBD1,TRBJ1-1,CASRRQGAEAFF,TGTGCCAGCAGACGACAGGGGGCCGAAGCTTTCTTT
TRBV5-4,-,TRBD1,TRBJ1-1,CASSTRQGYTEAFF,TGTGCCAGCAGCACCAGACAGGGTTACACTGAAGCTTTCTTT
TRBV7-6,-,TRBD2,TRBJ2-1,CASSRTQYIAGGQNEQFF,TGTGCCAGCAGCCGGACCCAATATATAGCGGGGGGGCAGAATGAGCAGTTCTTC
TRBV6-5,-,-,TRBJ1-2,CASTPGSNYGYTF,TGTGCCAGCACCCCCGGGAGCAACTATGGCTACACCTTC
TRBV21-1,-,-,TRBJ1-2,CASRPQPAGALYGYTF,TGTGCCAGCAGACCCCAACCGGCAGGGGCCCTTTATGGCTACACCTTC
TRBV10-3,once,-,TRBJ1-1,CAISESGLMNTEAFF,TGTGCCATCAGTGAGTCGGGCCTCATGAACACTGAAGCTTTCTTT
TRBV28,-,TRBD1,TRBJ1-4,CASSLTDRAGKLFF,TGTGCCAGCAGCTTAACGGACAGGGCAGGAAAACTGTTTTTT
TRBV5-1,-,TRBD1,TRBJ2-7,CASSSQLQGHEQYF,TGCGCCAGCAGCTCTCAATTACAGGGGCACGAGCAGTACTTC